This TCR beta chain was recovered during a study of cytotoxic CD8 clonotypes in ibrutinib-treated CLL (dated by TCRdb to the early 2020s). As for the study more broadly: In this cohort, some 14 patients were treatment-naive and some 10 were relapsed/refractory, while about 17 had unmutated IGHV. Responses were partial in some 24 patients and complete in 2; after median approximately 5.5 years follow-up, about 14 stayed in remission and roughly twelve progressed. The response samples were drawn at a median of 12 months into treatment, with a range of about 6 to 36 months. On average, each sample had some 260,000 productive templates and tens of thousands of productive rearrangements. Longitudinal samples were obtainable from about 30% of the roughly 86 participants in the trial. Cryopreserved peripheral blood mononuclear cells were obtained prior to treatment, at the time of response, and at either disease progression or sustained remission. Patients were still on ibrutinib when every remission and progressive disease sample was collected. Overall study outcomes, separate from this receptor: Sampling times were not matched between sustained-remission and progressing patients, and lymph node repertoires were not studied. At baseline, clonality was higher than in age-matched healthy donors and showed a strong correlation with circulating CD8+ T-cell counts. Clonality increased at ibrutinib response, stayed stable in sustained remission, and fell back toward baseline at progression. Public clonotypes were rare and either shrank or stayed stable during treatment, and the rise in clonality at ibrutinib response reflected expansion of private clonotypes.

Points on this clone: No cognate antigen has been identified for it. No per-base quality is available; no much larger clone lies one base away.

A MiSeq instrument was used for deep resolution sequencing, which targeted depths ranging from 1 in 1 million up to 1 in 200,000 T cells, with coverage averaging 10x for each clonotype. The immunoSEQ hsTCRB Kit was used to generate TCR beta libraries. The paper's processing steps were these. ImmunoSEQ Data Assistant and ImmunoSEQ Analyzer were used for data analysis, and V, D and J genes were assigned according to IMGT definitions. Clonality, with values ranging from 0 to 1, was calculated as one minus the normalized Shannon entropy of productive rearrangement frequencies. Only overrepresented clonotypes making up at least 0.05% of each patient's repertoire were included in the public clonotype analysis. About a dozen age-matched healthy donor repertoires from immuneACCESS served as clonality controls. In its TCRdb copy, this immuneACCESS table keeps in-frame sequences only and misses some clones. Where compared with another copy, unresolved V genes explain less than half of these, and the others have no known cause. That table gives V, J and clone size, and the DNA gave D and trimming. Across this sample there are around 70,000 clones, with under 70% seen only once. Roughly 6% of the sample lies in the top ten.

In the paper's terms, the time point label means: about 11 months on ibrutinib. For TCR beta library preparation, roughly 2 micrograms of genomic DNA were extracted from the cryopreserved PBMCs. Longitudinal blood samples from CLL patients on ibrutinib monotherapy underwent high-throughput TCR beta sequencing. The patients took part in an open-label, single-center phase 2 trial of ibrutinib monotherapy. This TCR was sampled from a human donor with chronic lymphocytic leukemia. Specimen: PBMCs, collected after 12 months of ibrutinib treatment.

The sequenced DNA is TGTGCCAGCAGCGTAGCTTCAGGGACTGGAAACACCATATATTTT. Its translation is CASSVASGTGNTIYF. The chain is made from TRBV9 and TRBJ1-3; the D segment could be TRBD1, given 5 matching bases. The CDR3 runs 15 amino acids, cysteine and phenylalanine included. Only the CDR3 portion is preserved as DNA: 45 bases, with reading frame beginning at the first base. V is reduced by 0 bases and J by 2 bases, leaving a spacing of 9 bases between them. The germline V gene supplies CDR1 SGDLS and CDR2 YYNGEE.